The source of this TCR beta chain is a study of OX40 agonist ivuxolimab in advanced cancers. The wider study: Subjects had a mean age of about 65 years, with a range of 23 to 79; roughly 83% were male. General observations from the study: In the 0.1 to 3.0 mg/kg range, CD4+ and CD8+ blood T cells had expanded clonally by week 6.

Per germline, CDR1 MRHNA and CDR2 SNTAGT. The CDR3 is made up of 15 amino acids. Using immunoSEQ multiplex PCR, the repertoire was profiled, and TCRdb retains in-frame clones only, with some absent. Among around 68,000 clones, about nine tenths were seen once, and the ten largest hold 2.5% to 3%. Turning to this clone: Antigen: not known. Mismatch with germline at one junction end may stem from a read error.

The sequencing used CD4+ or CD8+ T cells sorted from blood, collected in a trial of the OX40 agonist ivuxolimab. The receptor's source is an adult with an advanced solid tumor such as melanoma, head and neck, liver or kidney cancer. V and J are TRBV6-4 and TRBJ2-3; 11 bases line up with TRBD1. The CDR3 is CASSATAGTGGIQNF. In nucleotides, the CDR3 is TGTGCCAGCAGTGCGACCGCCGGGACAGGGGGTATACAGAATTTT.